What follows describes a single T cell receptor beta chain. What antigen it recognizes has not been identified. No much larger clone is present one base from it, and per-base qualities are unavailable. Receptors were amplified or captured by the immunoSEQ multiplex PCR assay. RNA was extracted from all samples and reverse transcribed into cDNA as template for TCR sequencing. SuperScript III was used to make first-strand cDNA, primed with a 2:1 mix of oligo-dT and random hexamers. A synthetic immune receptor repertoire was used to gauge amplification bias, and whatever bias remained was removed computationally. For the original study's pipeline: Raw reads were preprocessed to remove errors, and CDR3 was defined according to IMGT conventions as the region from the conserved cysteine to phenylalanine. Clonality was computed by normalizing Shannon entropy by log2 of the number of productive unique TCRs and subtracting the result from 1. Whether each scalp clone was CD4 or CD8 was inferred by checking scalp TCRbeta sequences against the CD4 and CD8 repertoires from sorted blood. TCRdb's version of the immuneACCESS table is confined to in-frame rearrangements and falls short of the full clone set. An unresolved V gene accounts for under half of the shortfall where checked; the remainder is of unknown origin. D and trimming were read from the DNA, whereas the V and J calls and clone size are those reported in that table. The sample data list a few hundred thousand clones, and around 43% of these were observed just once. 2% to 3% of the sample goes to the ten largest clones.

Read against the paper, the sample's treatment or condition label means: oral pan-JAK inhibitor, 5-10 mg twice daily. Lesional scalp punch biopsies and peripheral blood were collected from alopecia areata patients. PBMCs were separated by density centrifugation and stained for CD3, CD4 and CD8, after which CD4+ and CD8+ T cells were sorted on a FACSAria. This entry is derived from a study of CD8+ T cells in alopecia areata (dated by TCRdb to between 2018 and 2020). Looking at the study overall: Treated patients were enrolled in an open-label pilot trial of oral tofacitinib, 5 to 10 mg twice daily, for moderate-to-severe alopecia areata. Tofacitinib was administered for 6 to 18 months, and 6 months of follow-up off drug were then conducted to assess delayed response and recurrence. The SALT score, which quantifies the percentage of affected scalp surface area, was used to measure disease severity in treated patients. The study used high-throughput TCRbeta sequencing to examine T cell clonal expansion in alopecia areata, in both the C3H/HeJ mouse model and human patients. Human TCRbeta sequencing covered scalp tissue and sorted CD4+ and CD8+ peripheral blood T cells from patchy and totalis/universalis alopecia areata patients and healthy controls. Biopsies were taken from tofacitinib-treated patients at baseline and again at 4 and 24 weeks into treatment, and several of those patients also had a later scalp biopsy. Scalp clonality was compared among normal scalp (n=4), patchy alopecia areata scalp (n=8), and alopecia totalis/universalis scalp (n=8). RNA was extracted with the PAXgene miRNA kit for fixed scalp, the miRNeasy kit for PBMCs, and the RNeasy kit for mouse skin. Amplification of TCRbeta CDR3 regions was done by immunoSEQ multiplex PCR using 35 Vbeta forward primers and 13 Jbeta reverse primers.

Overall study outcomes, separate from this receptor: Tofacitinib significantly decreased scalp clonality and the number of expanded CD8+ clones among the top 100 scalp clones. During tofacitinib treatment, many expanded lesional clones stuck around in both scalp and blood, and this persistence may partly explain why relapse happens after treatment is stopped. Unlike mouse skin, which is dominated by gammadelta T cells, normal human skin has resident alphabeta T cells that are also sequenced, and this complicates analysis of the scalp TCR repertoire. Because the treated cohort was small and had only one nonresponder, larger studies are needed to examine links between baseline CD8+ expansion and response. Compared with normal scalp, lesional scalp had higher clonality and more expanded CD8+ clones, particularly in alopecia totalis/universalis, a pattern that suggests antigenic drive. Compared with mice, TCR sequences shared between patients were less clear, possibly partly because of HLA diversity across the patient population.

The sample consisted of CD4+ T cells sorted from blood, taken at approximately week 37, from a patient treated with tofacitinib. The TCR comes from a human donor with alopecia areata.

The CDR3 region: CASSFFQGNTIYF. The DNA sequence reads TGTGCCAGCAGCTTTTTTCAGGGAAACACCATATATTTT. The sequence joins TRBV11-2 to TRBJ1-3; no confident D gene assignment can be made. Counted from cysteine to phenylalanine, this CDR3 has 13 amino acids. This entry keeps only the CDR3 DNA: 39 bases, framed from base 1. V is reduced by 3 bases and J by 4 bases, leaving a spacing of 7 bases between them. CDR1 SGHAT and CDR2 FQNNGV are derived from the germline V gene.